The 26 T cell receptor beta chains listed next were all sequenced from one sample in a study of OX40 agonist ivuxolimab in advanced cancers. Produced via immunoSEQ multiplex PCR; TCRdb's table is partial and in-frame only. Among about 22,000 clones listed, more than 85% were seen once. The sequencing here drew on CD4+ or CD8+ T cells sorted from blood, taken in a trial of the OX40 agonist ivuxolimab. The receptor source for this set is an adult with an advanced solid tumor such as melanoma, head and neck, liver or kidney cancer.

The genes are TRBV27 and TRBJ2-7; 10 bases map to TRBD1. CDR1 MNHEY and CDR2 SMNVEV come from the germline V gene (reference sequence). The CDR3 extends over 15 amino acids. Losses at the gene ends were 5 bases for V and 6 bases for J; bases not matched to a gene: 10. CDR3 DNA: TGTGCCAGCAGTCTACAAACCGGGACAGGGGTCGAGCAGTACTTC. Translation gives CASSLQTGTGVEQYF.

The chain combines TRBV10-3 with TRBJ2-2, with D possibly TRBD2 on 5 matching bases. This CDR3 is 15 amino acids long. V lost 8 bases and J lost 0, with 13 bases in between. CDR1 and CDR2 (germline): ENHRY, SYGVKD. Here the CDR3 DNA reads TGTGCCATCCCAGCGGCAGGATCGAACACCGGGGAGCTGTTTTTT. It translates to CAIPAAGSNTGELFF.

The chain employs TRBV10-2 and TRBJ1-1; D might be TRBD1 (5 bases). CDR1 and CDR2 from the germline V gene are WSHSY and SAAADI. Trimming left V 7 bases short and J 7 bases short, with 13 bases between. This CDR3 region has 12 residues. The CDR3 region has the DNA TGCGCCAGCACGGGCAGGGTGAATGAAGCTTTCTTT. This gives the protein CASTGRVNEAFF.

The J gene is TRBJ1-1, the V gene TRBV6-8, with D hard to call. The CDR3 contains 11 residues. Trimming stripped 4 bases from V and 11 bases from J, with 11 bases between. Germline assignment: CDR1 MNHGY and CDR2 SAAAGT. The CDR3 loop is CASSSGDEAFF. As DNA, the CDR3 is TGTGCCAGCAGTTCTGGGGATGAGGCTTTCTTT.

The J gene is TRBJ2-3, the V gene TRBV6-9, with D perhaps matching TRBD1 (5 bases). V was trimmed by 11 bases and J by 0 bases, leaving 15 bases between them. The CDR3 runs to 14 residues. CDR1 is MNHGY and CDR2 is SVAAGI in the germline V gene. The CDR3 loop reads CASEAGPSTDTQYF. The CDR3 nucleotides read TGTGCCTCCGAGGCAGGGCCTAGCACAGATACGCAGTATTTT.

V usage is TRBV27 and J usage is TRBJ2-7, with a weak D call TRBD1 (5 bases). The CDR3 spans 14 residues. Trimming left V 3 bases short and J 2 bases short, with 11 bases between. CDR1 MNHEY and CDR2 SMNVEV come from the germline V gene (reference sequence). In nucleotides, the CDR3 is TGTGCCAGCAGTTTCAAACAGGTCGCCTACGAGCAGTACTTC. Protein: CASSFKQVAYEQYF.

The rearrangement links TRBV19 to TRBJ1-5; TRBD1 is a possible D gene (5 bases). CDR1 is LNHDA and CDR2 is SQIVND in the germline V gene (reference sequence). This CDR3 has 15 residues. The V end was cut by 10 bases, the J end by 0 bases, with 16 bases between. CDR3 nucleotides: TGTGCCACCGGTCCGGGACGGTATAGCAATCAGCCCCAGCATTTT. Translated: CATGPGRYSNQPQHF.

V gene TRBV9 combines with J gene TRBJ2-2; 9 bases match TRBD2. The CDR3 has 16 residues. After removal of 4 bases from V and 0 bases from J, the junction contained 4 bases not matched to a gene. CDR1 is SGDLS and CDR2 is YYNGEE in the germline V gene. The CDR3 is CASSRLAETNTGELFF. Written as DNA, the CDR3 is TGTGCCAGCAGCCGACTAGCGGAGACGAACACCGGGGAGCTGTTTTTT.

The V gene is TRBV29-1, the J gene TRBJ2-3; weak D call: TRBD2 (6 bases). The CDR3 spans 14 residues. Trimming stripped 3 bases from V and 3 bases from J, with 13 bases between. Germline assignment: CDR1 SQVTM and CDR2 ANQGSEA. CDR3 protein: CSVDPGVRTDTQYF. The CDR3 DNA follows: TGCAGCGTTGATCCGGGGGTACGGACAGATACGCAGTATTTT.

The chain couples TRBV11-2 to TRBJ2-5, with 10 bases fitting TRBD2. Trimming cost V 1 base and J 1 base; bases outside gene matches: 3. The germline gives CDR1 SGHAT, CDR2 FQNNGV. This CDR3 comprises 16 residues. CDR3 sequence: CASSLVGTSVQETQYF. The CDR3 bases are TGTGCCAGCAGCTTAGTCGGGACTAGCGTCCAAGAGACCCAGTACTTC.

The V gene is TRBV4-1, the J gene TRBJ2-1; 11 bases map to TRBD2. The CDR3 covers 16 residues. The germline CDR1 and CDR2 sequences are MGHRA and YSYEKL. The V segment lost 4 bases and the J segment 2 bases; nucleotides outside the gene matches: 4. The CDR3 loop is CASSPRLAGTYNEQFF. In nucleotides, the CDR3 is TGCGCCAGCAGCCCACGACTAGCGGGGACCTACAATGAGCAGTTCTTC.

The chain uses TRBV2 and TRBJ2-1; D gene uncertain. This CDR3 comprises 13 residues. V was cut by 7 bases and J by 7 bases, with 14 bases left in between. The V gene's germline CDR1 is SNHLY and CDR2 FYNNEI. The CDR3 nucleotides are TGTGCCAGCATGGACCTACCCCGGAATGAGCAGTTCTTC. Its protein product is CASMDLPRNEQFF.

The rearrangement uses TRBV4-2 and TRBJ2-1, with 9 bases that match TRBD2. This CDR3 region has 17 residues. The germline V gene has CDR1 LGHNA and CDR2 YNFKEQ. The V segment lost 3 bases and the J segment 7 bases; nucleotides outside the gene matches: 13. Here the CDR3 reads CASSQEQAASGKNEQFF. The CDR3 DNA is TGTGCCAGCAGCCAGGAACAAGCGGCTAGCGGGAAAAATGAGCAGTTCTTC.

The V call is TRBV4-3, the J call TRBJ2-7; D assignment may be TRBD1 or TRBD2 (6 bases each). V was cut by 0 bases and J by 2 bases, with 14 bases left in between. Germline V lookup: CDR1 LGHNA, CDR2 YSLEER. The CDR3 covers 16 residues. CDR3 loop: CASSQDSGAAAYEQYF. CDR3 bases: TGCGCCAGCAGCCAAGATTCGGGGGCTGCTGCCTACGAGCAGTACTTC.

The V call is TRBV9, the J call TRBJ2-5, with TRBD2 identical over 13 bases. The J call could be wrong; TRBJ2-7 is a better fit for the DNA end. The CDR3 contains 15 residues. Looked up from germline, CDR1 is SGDLS and CDR2 is YYNGEE. The CDR3 DNA reads TGTGCCAGCAGCCGCGGGACTAGCGGGGATTACGAGCAGTACTTC. Its protein product is CASSRGTSGDYEQYF.

The chain combines TRBV5-6 with TRBJ2-7, with 9 bases lining up with TRBD1. Per germline, CDR1 SGHDT and CDR2 YYEEEE. The CDR3 runs 17 residues. With 1 base clipped from V and 5 bases from J, the junction kept 13 bases outside the gene matches. The CDR3 reads CASSLMTGGRNRHEQYF. Written as DNA, the CDR3 is TGTGCCAGCAGCTTGATGACAGGGGGTAGGAATAGGCACGAGCAGTACTTC.

This CDR3 is CASDGGGFNEQFF. The CDR3 DNA is TGTGCCTCGGACGGGGGGGGCTTCAATGAGCAGTTCTTC. The rearrangement joins TRBV7-6 to TRBJ2-1; 8 bases map to TRBD2. V shed 11 bases and J 6 bases; nucleotides not matched to a gene: 9. The CDR3 totals 13 residues. Germline V gives CDR1 SGHVS, CDR2 FNYEAQ.

This clone was seen only once. The gene calls are TRBV27 and TRBJ2-1; D not certain. The CDR3 has 15 residues. Trimming removed 2 bases at V and 2 bases at J, with 10 bases between. CDR1 is MNHEY, CDR2 SMNVEV, per germline (reference sequence). In nucleotides, the CDR3 is TGTGCCAGCAGTTTAGGAGCGAGAACCTACAATGAGCAGTTCTTC. Translating gives CASSLGARTYNEQFF.

This sequence joins TRBV28 and TRBJ2-7, with D possibly being TRBD1 (6 bases). With 6 bases removed from V and 4 bases from J, the gap between germline ends came to 19 bases. Germline CDR1 is MDHEN and CDR2 is SYDVKM. This CDR3 region has 15 residues. The CDR3 loop reads CASRARQVVKYEQYF. The CDR3 nucleotides are TGTGCCAGCAGAGCGAGACAGGTAGTCAAGTACGAGCAGTACTTC.

The genes are TRBV2 and TRBJ2-1, with 15 bases fitting TRBD2. The CDR3 sequence is 18 residues long. Per germline, CDR1 SNHLY and CDR2 FYNNEI. J gave up 5 bases and V 4 bases, and 9 bases lay outside the gene matches. In DNA form, the CDR3 reads TGTGCCAGCAGTGGGACTAGCGGGAGGGCCACATTCCACAATGAGCAGTTCTTC. Translation: CASSGTSGRATFHNEQFF. Filled out from reference TRBV2 and TRBJ2-1, the complete variable domain reads EPEVTQTPSHQVTQMGQEVILRCVPISNHLYFYWYRQILGQKVEFLVSFYNNEISEKSEIFDDQFSVERPDGSNFTLKIRSTKLEDSAMYFCASSGTSGRATFHNEQFFGPGTRLTVL.

The V call is TRBV7-9, the J call TRBJ2-7, with D unresolved. The CDR3 is made up of 15 amino acids. Trimming stripped 3 bases from V and 2 bases from J, with 14 bases between. The germline gives CDR1 SEHNR, CDR2 FQNEAQ (reference sequence). For the CDR3, the DNA is TGTGCCAGCAGCTTCCGGGCTTCTTGGACCTACGAGCAGTACTTC. Residues: CASSFRASWTYEQYF.

The V and J genes are TRBV28 and TRBJ2-5; 7 bases line up with TRBD2. The J call may not be correct, given that the DNA end is closer to TRBJ2-7. Germline CDR1 is MDHEN and CDR2 is SYDVKM. This CDR3 is 14 amino acids long. CDR3 amino acids: CASMFTGGTYEQYF. CDR3 nucleotide sequence: TGTGCCAGCATGTTTACGGGGGGTACCTACGAGCAGTACTTC.

The chain uses TRBV7-2 and TRBJ2-1; TRBD2 agrees at 11 bases. V was clipped by 1 base and J by 3 bases; unmatched bases: 2. The CDR3 runs 16 residues. In germline, CDR1 is SGHTA, CDR2 FQGNSA. In DNA, the CDR3 is TGTGCCAGCAGCTTAGAGGGGACTAGCGGCTACAATGAGCAGTTCTTC. Translation gives CASSLEGTSGYNEQFF.

This sequence joins TRBV4-3 and TRBJ1-3; 8 bases are shared with TRBD1. The germline V gene encodes CDR1 LGHNA and CDR2 YSLEER. The V segment lost 1 base and the J segment 2 bases; nucleotides outside the gene matches: 1. The length of the CDR3 is 15 residues. The CDR3 sequence: CASSQGTGTGNTIYF. The CDR3 DNA is TGCGCCAGCAGCCAAGGGACAGGGACTGGAAACACCATATATTTT.

The chain recombines TRBV11-2 with TRBJ2-7; no clear D gene. Trimming took 6 bases from V and 3 from J, leaving 12 bases between them. There are 13 residues in the CDR3. CDR1 and CDR2 (germline): SGHAT, FQNNGV. CDR3 sequence: CASSLGPSYEQYF. DNA of the CDR3: TGTGCCAGCAGTCTGGGTCCCAGCTACGAGCAGTACTTC.

The DNA for the CDR3 is TGTGCCAGTAGTTTTGGGACTAGCGCAAGTGGCTACCAAGAGACCCAGTACTTC. It encodes CASSFGTSASGYQETQYF. The rearrangement uses TRBV19 and TRBJ2-5; TRBD2 matches 10 bases. CDR1 is LNHDA and CDR2 is SQIVND in the germline V gene (reference sequence). The CDR3 has 18 residues. Trimming at V came to 5 bases and at J to 0 bases, leaving 12 bases not matched to a gene.